These 27 T cell receptor beta chains came from one sample sequenced in a study of tumour-infiltrating T cells in Burkitt lymphoma. Profiled with immunoSEQ multiplex PCR; TCRdb holds only in-frame clones, not every one. The sample includes roughly 1,500 clones, 93% of them seen just once. Sequencing was carried out using tumor tissue. These receptors originate from a human donor with diffuse large B-cell lymphoma.

The chain combines TRBV9 with TRBJ2-1; 8 bases fit TRBD2. CDR3 length equals 15 residues. CDR1 and CDR2 (germline): SGDLS, YYNGEE. V dropped 4 bases and J dropped 13; count of bases not matched to a gene: 16. CDR3 region: CASSPAPPTSGIQFF. As DNA, the CDR3 is TGTGCCAGCAGCCCGGCACCACCAACTAGCGGAATTCAGTTCTTC.

This rearrangement joins TRBV6-5 to TRBJ2-1; D may be TRBD2 (5 bases). CDR1 is MNHEY and CDR2 is SVGAGI in the germline V gene. This CDR3 is built from 14 residues. Trimming pared 0 bases from V and 9 bases from J, leaving 12 bases between. CDR3 sequence reads: CASSYSREAGEQFF. The CDR3, as DNA: TGTGCCAGCAGTTACTCTCGTGAGGCGGGTGAGCAGTTCTTC.

The chain carries TRBV10-3 and TRBJ1-4; 7 bases agree with TRBD1. The CDR3 has 14 amino acids. Germline V gene sequence: CDR1 ENHRY, CDR2 SYGVKD. The ends lost 5 bases at V and 5 bases at J; junction bases unmatched: 5. The CDR3 loop is CAISSGQYNEKLFF. The DNA for the CDR3 is TGTGCCATCAGTTCGGGACAGTACAATGAAAAACTGTTTTTT.

Turning to this clone: The sample contains more than one DNA sequence encoding this CDR3. V and J are TRBV5-8 and TRBJ2-7, with TRBD1 as a possible D gene (6 bases). The CDR3 consists of 12 residues. Trimming took 4 bases from V and 4 from J, leaving 9 bases between them. Germline V gene data show CDR1 as SGHTS and CDR2 as YDEGEE. CDR3 coding DNA: TGTGCCAGCAGCCCAGGGGATTACGAGCAGTACTTC. This codes for CASSPGDYEQYF.

The V call is TRBV5-1, the J call TRBJ2-7, with D possibly TRBD1 on 6 matching bases. Germline assignment: CDR1 SGHRS and CDR2 YFSETQ. V lost 5 bases to trimming and J lost 5 bases, with 17 bases between them. This CDR3 has 14 amino acids. CDR3 DNA: TGCGCCAGCAGTTTACAGGGTTCGTCGGACGAGCAGTACTTC. Protein: CASSLQGSSDEQYF.

This chain connects TRBV15 to TRBJ2-1; D remains ambiguous. V was clipped by 3 bases and J by 3 bases, with 15 bases between them. Germline lookup yields CDR1 LNHNV and CDR2 YYDKDF (reference sequence). CDR3 length: 16 residues. CDR3 sequence reads: CATSRDLGRLYNEQFF. Written as DNA, the CDR3 is TGTGCCACCAGCAGGGACCTCGGGCGTCTCTACAATGAGCAGTTCTTC.

The rearrangement links TRBV7-8 to TRBJ2-3; D unresolved. Trimming pared 2 bases from V and 2 bases from J, leaving 11 bases between. CDR3 length: 15 residues. CDR1 is SGHVS, CDR2 FQNEAQ, per germline. For the CDR3, the DNA is TGTGCCAGCAGCTTACTGCCCTGGACCACAGATACGCAGTATTTT. As protein: CASSLLPWTTDTQYF.

V is TRBV4-1 and J is TRBJ2-7; D perhaps matches TRBD2 (5 bases). Trimming stripped 0 bases from V and 4 bases from J, with 10 bases between. The CDR3 spans 14 residues. Germline loops: CDR1 MGHRA, CDR2 YSYEKL. The CDR3 region has the DNA TGCGCCAGCAGCCAAGAACAGCGGTGGTACGAGCAGTACTTC. Protein product: CASSQEQRWYEQYF.

This chain links TRBV6-5 with TRBJ2-2; D gene uncertain. Trimming took off 4 bases at V and 0 bases at J, with 6 bases between the two ends. This CDR3 spans 14 amino acids. Germline V lookup: CDR1 MNHEY, CDR2 SVGAGI. This chain's CDR3 is CASSLGTNTGELFF. CDR3 coding DNA: TGTGCCAGCAGTTTGGGGACGAACACCGGGGAGCTGTTTTTT.

The rearrangement links TRBV11-2 to TRBJ2-7; TRBD1 aligns across 8 bases. V lost 3 bases to trimming and J lost 1 base; unmatched junction nucleotides: 14. This CDR3 spans 18 amino acids. Germline loops: CDR1 SGHAT, CDR2 FQNNGV. CDR3 amino acids: CASSFELSRRGQSYEQYF. In DNA, the CDR3 is TGTGCCAGCAGCTTTGAATTATCTCGCAGGGGGCAATCCTACGAGCAGTACTTC.

This chain connects TRBV7-2 to TRBJ2-2; D is possibly TRBD2 (6 bases). The ends were cut back, 5 bases at V and 4 bases at J, with 17 bases in the middle. CDR1 SGHTA and CDR2 FQGNSA come from the germline V gene. This CDR3 has 16 amino acids. The CDR3 DNA sequence: TGTGCCAGCAGCCCTCTAGGAGGGCGCGGCACCGGGGAGCTGTTTTTT. This codes for CASSPLGGRGTGELFF.

The CDR3 coding sequence is TGTGCCAGTAGGCGTGAAATGGAGGGGGGCAATCAGCCCCAGCATTTT. It translates to CASRREMEGGNQPQHF. The chain is built from TRBV19 and TRBJ1-5; perhaps TRBD1 as D (6 bases). The CDR3 is 16 residues long. Germline lookup yields CDR1 LNHDA and CDR2 SQIVND (reference sequence). Trimming cost V 6 bases and J 2 bases, with 17 bases left between them.

The chain combines TRBV4-3 with TRBJ2-3, with D unclear. The CDR3 extends over 12 amino acids. Germline-derived CDR1 and CDR2 are LGHNA and YSLEER. V lost 0 bases, J lost 6 bases, and 4 bases lay in between. CDR3 coding DNA: TGCGCCAGCAGCCAAGATTCGGATACGCAGTATTTT. It yields the protein CASSQDSDTQYF.

The chain is built from TRBV5-4 and TRBJ1-1, with 7 bases identical to TRBD1. The CDR3 runs to 14 residues. Trimming at V came to 0 bases and at J to 3 bases, leaving 2 bases not matched to a gene. The germline V gene has CDR1 SGHNT and CDR2 YYREEE (reference sequence). The CDR3 loop reads CASSLGRGHTEAFF. The DNA of the CDR3 is TGTGCCAGCAGCTTGGGAAGGGGGCACACTGAAGCTTTCTTT.

The rearrangement joins TRBV5-1 to TRBJ2-5; D is possibly TRBD2 (5 bases). The CDR3 is 13 residues long. V was trimmed by 3 bases and J by 2 bases, leaving 8 bases between them. Germline V lookup: CDR1 SGHRS, CDR2 YFSETQ. In DNA, the CDR3 is TGCGCCAGCAGCTCGTGGGAGCAAGAGACCCAGTACTTC. This translates into CASSSWEQETQYF.

The gene calls are TRBV6-6 and TRBJ2-1; TRBD2 matches at 11 bases. CDR1 MNHNY and CDR2 SVGAGI come from the germline V gene (reference sequence). The ends lost 2 bases at V and 7 bases at J; junction bases unmatched: 4. The CDR3 sequence is 15 residues long. Written as DNA, the CDR3 is TGTGCCAGCAGTTACACTAGCGGGAGAACGAATGAGCAGTTCTTC. Translated: CASSYTSGRTNEQFF.

V is TRBV6-5 and J is TRBJ2-7, with D perhaps given as TRBD1 or TRBD2 (5 bases each). V was pared by 4 bases and J by 4 bases, with 11 bases between. The germline V gene encodes CDR1 MNHEY and CDR2 SVGAGI. The CDR3 covers 13 residues. The CDR3 nucleotides read TGTGCCAGCAGTTGGGACGCCGATTACGAGCAGTACTTC. Encoded protein: CASSWDADYEQYF.

V gene TRBV6-5 combines with J gene TRBJ1-5, with TRBD1 identical over 8 bases. This CDR3 spans 14 amino acids. From germline, CDR1 is MNHEY and CDR2 SVGAGI. The ends lost 5 bases at V and 5 bases at J; junction bases unmatched: 5. CDR3 sequence: CASSDRGVDQPQHF. CDR3 nucleotides: TGTGCCAGCAGTGACAGGGGCGTGGATCAGCCCCAGCATTTT.

The chain recombines TRBV30 with TRBJ1-4; tentatively, D is TRBD1 (6 bases). The germline V and J ends were trimmed by 2 bases and 8 bases, with 12 bases remaining between them. CDR1 and CDR2 (germline): GTSNPN, SVGIG (reference sequence). The CDR3 loop spans 13 amino acids. The CDR3 DNA sequence: TGTGCCTGGAGTTCGGACAGTGCCGAAAAACTGTTTTTT. It is translated as CAWSSDSAEKLFF.

V gene TRBV7-8 combines with J gene TRBJ2-1, with 11 bases identical to TRBD2. This CDR3 is 18 amino acids long. The germline gives CDR1 SGHVS, CDR2 FQNEAQ. V lost 4 bases to trimming and J lost 4 bases; unmatched junction nucleotides: 12. The CDR3 DNA follows: TGTGCCAGCAGCTGGGAGTTAGCGGGAGGGCACACATACAATGAGCAGTTCTTC. Its translation is CASSWELAGGHTYNEQFF.

The gene calls are TRBV7-9 and TRBJ2-1; 10 bases map to TRBD1. The CDR3 loop spans 14 amino acids. Trimming took 7 bases from V and 8 from J; bases not matched to a gene: 8. Germline lookup yields CDR1 SEHNR and CDR2 FQNEAQ (reference sequence). The DNA of the CDR3 is TGTGCCAGCACCGGGACAGGGGTATTTGATGAGCAGTTCTTC. The encoded protein is CASTGTGVFDEQFF.

V is TRBV7-2 and J is TRBJ2-7, with D possibly TRBD2 on 5 matching bases. This CDR3 contains 12 residues. The ends were cut back, 3 bases at V and 7 bases at J, with 10 bases in the middle. The germline gives CDR1 SGHTA, CDR2 FQGNSA. The DNA for the CDR3 is TGTGCCAGCAGCTTGGGAGTTGAGGAGCAGTACTTC. This codes for CASSLGVEEQYF.

The chain joins TRBV25-1 to TRBJ1-2; no clear D gene. Germline CDR1 reads MGHDK; CDR2 reads SYGVNS. V dropped 5 bases and J dropped 8 bases, with 12 bases sitting between them. The CDR3 has 12 amino acids. CDR3 protein: CASSPGGGGYTF. The CDR3 DNA sequence: TGTGCCAGCAGTCCGGGTGGTGGGGGCTACACCTTC.

CDR3 nucleotide sequence: TGTGCCAGCAGTTACGCGGTGGGCACTGAAGCTTTCTTT. It encodes CASSYAVGTEAFF. The rearrangement links TRBV6-6 to TRBJ1-1; D not certain. The V gene lost 2 bases and the J gene lost 4 bases, with 8 bases spanning the gap. CDR1 MNHNY and CDR2 SVGAGI come from the germline V gene (reference sequence). The length of the CDR3 is 13 residues.

V and J are TRBV5-6 and TRBJ2-1; D not certain. Trimming removed 1 base at V and 9 bases at J, with 11 bases between. The length of the CDR3 is 13 residues. Germline CDR1 is SGHDT and CDR2 is YYEEEE. The CDR3 coding sequence is TGTGCCAGCAGCTTGCCTGGTGCAACTGAGCAGTTCTTC. The encoded protein is CASSLPGATEQFF. The full variable domain, completed using reference TRBV5-6 and TRBJ2-1, is DAGVTQSPTHLIKTRGQQVTLRCSPKSGHDTVSWYQQALGQGPQFIFQYYEEEERQRGNFPDRFSGHQFPNYSSELNVNALLLGDSALYLCASSLPGATEQFFGPGTRLTVL.

This clone was seen just once. The gene calls are TRBV6-5 and TRBJ2-7; 10 bases align to TRBD2. This CDR3 spans 14 amino acids. Trimming at V came to 7 bases and at J to 3 bases, leaving 6 bases not matched to a gene. The germline CDR1 and CDR2 sequences are MNHEY and SVGAGI. CDR3 protein: CASTKREGLYEQYF. CDR3 in DNA: TGTGCCAGCACGAAGCGGGAGGGCCTCTACGAGCAGTACTTC.

The chain carries TRBV4-3 and TRBJ2-1, with D unclear. The CDR3 covers 13 residues. Germline V gene sequence: CDR1 LGHNA, CDR2 YSLEER. V lost 0 bases to trimming and J lost 8 bases, with 8 bases between them. As DNA, the CDR3 is TGCGCCAGCAGCCAAGACCCTGGTGATGAGCAGTTCTTC. This translates into CASSQDPGDEQFF.